This is a list of T cell receptor beta chains from one sample in a study of OX40 agonist ivuxolimab in advanced cancers. TCRdb's table, derived via immunoSEQ multiplex PCR, lists solely in-frame clones and lacks some. There are some 33,000 clones in the sample; under 85% occur only once, and 9.5% to 15% lies in the top ten. Material: CD4+ or CD8+ T cells sorted from blood, obtained in a trial of the OX40 agonist ivuxolimab. All receptors derive from an adult with an advanced solid tumor such as melanoma, head and neck, liver or kidney cancer. Each CDR3 is given with its conserved first and last residue. A D gene is named only where the DNA matches it firmly. Not every row has a clone size; where given, it reads once, few, many or a size class.

d_call j_call clone_size v_call cdr3_nt cdr3_aa
. TRBJ1-2 . TRBV28 TGTGCCACCCTCCCGGCGGGTCTCTATGGCTACACCTTC CATLPAGLYGYTF
. TRBJ2-1 . TRBV6-1 TGTGCCAGCAAAACGACTGAGACTTCCTACAATGAGCAGTTCTTC CASKTTETSYNEQFF
TRBD1 TRBJ1-5 once TRBV30 TGTGCCTGGAGTGCAGTAGACAGGGGGCGCGGTCAGCCCCAGCATTTT CAWSAVDRGRGQPQHF
. TRBJ1-3 . TRBV5-4 TGTGCCAGCAGCGTAGGACAGACCGGAAACACCATATATTTT CASSVGQTGNTIYF
. TRBJ2-1 . TRBV12-2 TGTGCAAGTCGAACAGGGTCTGAGCAGTTCTTC CASRTGSEQFF
. TRBJ2-5 . TRBV29-1 TGCAGCGCCGGACAGAAAGAGACCCAGTACTTC CSAGQKETQYF
TRBD2 TRBJ2-1 few TRBV27 TGTGCCAGCAGTTTCCTCGGGACTAGCGGGGCCGTTGAGCAGTTCTTC CASSFLGTSGAVEQFF
TRBD1 TRBJ1-2 . TRBV6-1 TGTGCCAGCAGTGCCCAGGGGGTGGGTAACTATGGCTACACCTTC CASSAQGVGNYGYTF
. TRBJ2-2 once TRBV9 TGTGCCAGCAGCGTAATTGGGAGGCCCAACACCGGGGAGCTGTTTTTT CASSVIGRPNTGELFF
. TRBJ2-6 . TRBV5-1 TGCGCCAGCATAAATGGTTCACAAAGTCGGGCCAACGTCCTGACTTTC CASINGSQSRANVLTF
. TRBJ2-7 . TRBV14 TGTGCCAGCAGCCAAACTATCTTCTCCGGGGGGCCCTACGAGCAGTACTTC CASSQTIFSGGPYEQYF
. TRBJ1-1 once TRBV10-1 TGCGCCAGCAGTGACTCTCAGCGGGGGACTGAAGCTTTCTTT CASSDSQRGTEAFF
TRBD1 TRBJ2-2 . TRBV30 TGTGCCTGGAGTGTACAACAGGGGTCCGGGGAGCTGTTTTTT CAWSVQQGSGELFF
. TRBJ2-7 few TRBV5-1 TGCGCCAGCAGCTTGTCGCAGGGGAACCACGAGCAGTACTTC CASSLSQGNHEQYF
. TRBJ1-2 . TRBV14 TGTGCCAGCAGCCCCGAGACTAGCTTCTATGGCTACACCTTC CASSPETSFYGYTF
. TRBJ1-4 . TRBV28 TGTGCCAGCAAGGTCGGTAGTGAAAAACTGTTTTTT CASKVGSEKLFF
TRBD1 TRBJ2-2 . TRBV2 TGTGCCAGTCGGACAGGGGTAACCGGGGAGCTGTTTTTT CASRTGVTGELFF
. TRBJ1-2 . TRBV30 TGTGCCGGGGCGAGGGGGGCCTATGGCTACACCTTC CAGARGAYGYTF
. TRBJ1-6 . TRBV6-5 TGTGCCAGCAGGGGGGAAACAGGGAATAATTCACCCCTCCACTTT CASRGETGNNSPLHF
. TRBJ2-5 . TRBV7-9 TGTGCCAGCAGCTTACAGGGGGGACAAGAGACCCAGTACTTC CASSLQGGQETQYF
. TRBJ2-7 . TRBV7-9 TGTGCCAGCAGCTTAACGAATAACAGGGATCGTTACGAGCAGTACTTC CASSLTNNRDRYEQYF
TRBD2 TRBJ2-3 . TRBV7-9 TGTGCCAGCAGCTTAGGGTTAGCGGGGACCACAGATACGCAGTATTTT CASSLGLAGTTDTQYF